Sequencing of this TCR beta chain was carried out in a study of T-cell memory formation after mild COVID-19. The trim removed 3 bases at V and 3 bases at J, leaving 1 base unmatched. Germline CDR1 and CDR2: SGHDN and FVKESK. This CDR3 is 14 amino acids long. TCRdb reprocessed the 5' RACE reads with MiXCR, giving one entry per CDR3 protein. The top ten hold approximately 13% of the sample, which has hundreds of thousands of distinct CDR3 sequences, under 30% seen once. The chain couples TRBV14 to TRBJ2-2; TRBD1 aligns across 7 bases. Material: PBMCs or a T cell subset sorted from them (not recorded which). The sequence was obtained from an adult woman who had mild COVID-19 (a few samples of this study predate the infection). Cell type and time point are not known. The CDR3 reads CASSQGQYTGELFF. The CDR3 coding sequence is TGTGCCAGCAGCCAGGGACAGTACACCGGGGAGCTGTTTTTT.